Below are 8 T cell receptor beta chains sequenced from a single sample in a study of technical replicates of blood from a handful of donors. TCRdb keeps only in-frame clones here, not all; method: immunoSEQ multiplex PCR. The sample lists 50,000 to 55,000 clones, 70% to 90% occurring once. Specimen: PBMCs. Source of these receptors: a human donor in good health. Some clones in this sample may be carry-over from other donors' samples.

The sample holds one count of this clone. The CDR3 nucleotides are TGTGCCTGGAGTTCGGGGAATGGAGGCTATGGCTACACCTTC. Translated, it gives CAWSSGNGGYGYTF. The rearrangement links TRBV30 to TRBJ1-2; no reliable D call. This CDR3 spans 14 amino acids. Germline assignment: CDR1 GTSNPN and CDR2 SVGIG (reference sequence). Trimming took 2 bases from V and 4 from J, leaving 14 bases between them. The variable domain in full, with the rest retrieved from reference TRBV30 and TRBJ1-2, is SQTIHQWPATLVQPVGSPLSLECTVEGTSNPNLYWYRQAAGRGLQLLFYSVGIGQISSEVPQNLSASRPQDRQFILSSKKLLLSDSGFYLCAWSSGNGGYGYTFGSGTRLTVV.

This sequence joins TRBV11-2 and TRBJ2-7; D unresolved. The CDR3 sequence is 15 residues long. Trimming left V 2 bases short and J 0 bases short, with 11 bases between. Germline assignment: CDR1 SGHAT and CDR2 FQNNGV. This CDR3 reads CASSLYYPGSYEQYF. CDR3 in DNA: TGTGCCAGCAGCTTATATTACCCCGGCTCCTACGAGCAGTACTTC.

The chain couples TRBV11-2 to TRBJ2-3; TRBD1 agrees at 9 bases. This CDR3 is built from 15 residues. The V gene end was trimmed by 1 base and the J gene end by 7 bases; junction bases not matched to a gene: 6. Germline V lookup: CDR1 SGHAT, CDR2 FQNNGV. CDR3 amino acids: CASSLGDRALNTQYF. DNA for the CDR3: TGTGCCAGCAGCTTAGGGGACAGGGCTCTAAATACGCAGTATTTT.

The V gene is TRBV5-3, the J gene TRBJ1-4; D gene ambiguous. Being an ORF, TRBV5-3 has a function that is uncertain. The CDR3 is made up of 18 amino acids. The V end was cut by 6 bases, the J end by 1 base, with 22 bases between. This CDR3 reads CARTYDPGRLVTNEKLFF. The CDR3 coding sequence is TGTGCCAGAACTTACGATCCAGGTAGGTTAGTAACTAATGAAAAACTGTTTTTT.

The J gene is TRBJ1-6, the V gene TRBV7-2; 8 nucleotides align to TRBD1. This CDR3 has 15 residues. V lost 6 bases to trimming and J lost 9 bases; unmatched junction nucleotides: 10. Germline V CDR1 and CDR2: SGHTA, FQGNSA. CDR3 amino acids: CASRRRDRLSSPLHF. The CDR3 region has the DNA TGTGCCAGCAGACGCCGGGACAGGTTGAGTTCACCCCTCCACTTT.

The chain joins TRBV9 to TRBJ2-7, with 10 nucleotides matching TRBD2. J was trimmed by 3 bases and V by 0 bases; bases with no gene match: 9. CDR1 and CDR2 from the germline V gene are SGDLS and YYNGEE. This CDR3 has 17 amino acids. This chain's CDR3 is CASSVEKGTSELYEQYF. Written as DNA, the CDR3 is TGTGCCAGCAGCGTAGAGAAGGGGACTAGCGAGCTCTACGAGCAGTACTTC.

This chain connects TRBV6-5 to TRBJ2-7; no clear D. Trimming shortened V by 5 bases and J by 0 bases, and 14 bases separated the two germline ends. Germline CDR1 MNHEY, CDR2 SVGAGI. The CDR3 spans 15 residues. The CDR3 sequence is CASSHTRRSSYEQYF. The CDR3 coding sequence is TGTGCCAGCAGTCATACACGAAGGAGCTCCTACGAGCAGTACTTC.

The gene calls are TRBV5-1 and TRBJ2-7; a possible D gene is TRBD1 (5 bases). This CDR3 is 13 amino acids long. V was shortened by 6 bases and J by 2 bases, with 12 bases between the two germline ends. Germline V gene data show CDR1 as SGHRS and CDR2 as YFSETQ. The CDR3: CASTDSLAYEQYF. CDR3 bases: TGCGCCAGCACCGACAGCCTAGCCTACGAGCAGTACTTC.